What follows are 2 T cell receptor beta chains derived from one specimen sequenced in a study of OX40 agonist ivuxolimab in advanced cancers. The library was generated by the immunoSEQ multiplex PCR assay. TCRdb limited this immuneACCESS table to in-frame rearrangements with V and J called. A share of clones is missing; checked studies link under half to unresolved V genes, and the rest is unexplained. Within this sample are about 77,000 clones, with roughly nine tenths of them counted one time only. About 2.3% of the sample comes from the top ten. Sequences were derived from CD4+ or CD8+ T cells sorted from blood, sampled in a trial of the OX40 agonist ivuxolimab. These receptors were taken from an adult with an advanced solid tumor such as melanoma, head and neck, liver or kidney cancer.

The chain is built from TRBV27 and TRBJ2-1; 10 nucleotides align to TRBD2. The germline gives CDR1 MNHEY, CDR2 SMNVEV (reference sequence). Trimming took 5 bases from V and 9 from J; bases not matched to a gene: 10. This CDR3 is 15 amino acids long. The CDR3 reads CASSRTLAGDGEQFF. As DNA, the CDR3 is TGTGCCAGCAGTCGCACCCTAGCGGGAGACGGTGAGCAGTTCTTC.

This chain uses TRBV6-5 with TRBJ1-6; D is undetermined. With 6 bases removed from V and 7 bases from J, the gap between germline ends came to 7 bases. This CDR3 contains 12 residues. The germline V gene encodes CDR1 MNHEY and CDR2 SVGAGI. Here the CDR3 reads CASSHLNSPLHF. DNA of the CDR3: TGTGCCAGCAGCCACCTGAATTCACCCCTCCACTTT.